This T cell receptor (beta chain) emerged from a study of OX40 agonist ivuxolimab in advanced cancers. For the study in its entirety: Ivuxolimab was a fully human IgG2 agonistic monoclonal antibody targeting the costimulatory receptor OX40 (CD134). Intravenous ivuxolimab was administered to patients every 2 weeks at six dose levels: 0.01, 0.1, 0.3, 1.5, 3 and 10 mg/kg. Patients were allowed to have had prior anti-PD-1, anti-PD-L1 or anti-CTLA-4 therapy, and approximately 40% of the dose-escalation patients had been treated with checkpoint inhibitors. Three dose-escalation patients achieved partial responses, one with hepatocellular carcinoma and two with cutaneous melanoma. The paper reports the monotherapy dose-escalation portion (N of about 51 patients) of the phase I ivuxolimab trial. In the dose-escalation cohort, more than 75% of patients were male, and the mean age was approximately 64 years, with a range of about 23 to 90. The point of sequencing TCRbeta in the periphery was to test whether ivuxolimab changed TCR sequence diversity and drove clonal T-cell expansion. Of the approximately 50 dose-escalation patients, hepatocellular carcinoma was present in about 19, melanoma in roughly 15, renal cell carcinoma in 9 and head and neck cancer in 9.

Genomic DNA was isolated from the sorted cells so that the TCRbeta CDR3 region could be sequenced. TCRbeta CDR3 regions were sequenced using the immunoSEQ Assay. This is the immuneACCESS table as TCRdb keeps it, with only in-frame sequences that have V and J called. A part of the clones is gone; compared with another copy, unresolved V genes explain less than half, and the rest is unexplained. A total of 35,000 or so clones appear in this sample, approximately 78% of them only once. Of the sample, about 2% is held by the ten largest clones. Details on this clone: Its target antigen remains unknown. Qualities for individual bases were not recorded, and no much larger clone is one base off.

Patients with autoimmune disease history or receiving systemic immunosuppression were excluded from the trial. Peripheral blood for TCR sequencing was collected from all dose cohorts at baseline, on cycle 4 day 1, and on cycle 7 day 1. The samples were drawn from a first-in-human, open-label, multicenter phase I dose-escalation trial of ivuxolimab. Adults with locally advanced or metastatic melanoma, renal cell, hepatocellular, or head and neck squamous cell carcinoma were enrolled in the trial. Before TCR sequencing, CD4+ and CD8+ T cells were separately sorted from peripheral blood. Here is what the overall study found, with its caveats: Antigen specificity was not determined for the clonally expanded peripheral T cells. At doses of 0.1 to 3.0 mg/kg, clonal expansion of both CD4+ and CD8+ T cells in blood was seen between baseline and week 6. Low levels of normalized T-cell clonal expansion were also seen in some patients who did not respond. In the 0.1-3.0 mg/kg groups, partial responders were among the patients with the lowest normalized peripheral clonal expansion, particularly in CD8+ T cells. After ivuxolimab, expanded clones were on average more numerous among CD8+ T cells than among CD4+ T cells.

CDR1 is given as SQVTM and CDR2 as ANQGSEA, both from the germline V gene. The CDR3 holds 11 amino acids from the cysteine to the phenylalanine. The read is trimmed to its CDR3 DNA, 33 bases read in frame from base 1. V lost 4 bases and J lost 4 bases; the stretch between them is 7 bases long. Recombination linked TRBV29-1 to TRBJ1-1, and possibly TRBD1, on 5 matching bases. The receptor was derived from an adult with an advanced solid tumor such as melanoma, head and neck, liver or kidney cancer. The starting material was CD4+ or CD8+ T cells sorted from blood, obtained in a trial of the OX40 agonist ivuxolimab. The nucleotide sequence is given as TGCAGCGTTGGGCAGGGCACTGAAGCTTTCTTT. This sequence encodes CSVGQGTEAFF.